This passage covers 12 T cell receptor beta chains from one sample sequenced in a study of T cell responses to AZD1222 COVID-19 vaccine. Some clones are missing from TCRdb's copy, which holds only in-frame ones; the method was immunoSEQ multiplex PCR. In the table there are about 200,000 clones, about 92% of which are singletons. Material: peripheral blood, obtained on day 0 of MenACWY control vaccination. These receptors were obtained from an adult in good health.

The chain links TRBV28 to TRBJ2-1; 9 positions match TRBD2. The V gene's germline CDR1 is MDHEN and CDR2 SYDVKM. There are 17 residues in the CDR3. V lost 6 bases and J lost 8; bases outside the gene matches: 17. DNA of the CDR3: TGTGCCAGCAGCGCCACGGCGGGGGCGGGGGGGCGAGATGAGCAGTTCTTC. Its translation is CASSATAGAGGRDEQFF.

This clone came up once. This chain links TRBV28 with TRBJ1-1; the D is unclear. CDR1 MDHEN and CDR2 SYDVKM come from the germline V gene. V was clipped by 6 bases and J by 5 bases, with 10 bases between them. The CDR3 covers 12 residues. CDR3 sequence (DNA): TGTGCCAGCAGCCTGCTACAGACTGAAGCTTTCTTT. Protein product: CASSLLQTEAFF. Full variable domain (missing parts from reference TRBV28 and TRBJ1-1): DVKVTQSSRYLVKRTGEKVFLECVQDMDHENMFWYRQDPGLGLRLIYFSYDVKMKEKGDIPEGYSVSREKKERFSLILESASTNQTSMYLCASSLLQTEAFFGQGTRLTVV.

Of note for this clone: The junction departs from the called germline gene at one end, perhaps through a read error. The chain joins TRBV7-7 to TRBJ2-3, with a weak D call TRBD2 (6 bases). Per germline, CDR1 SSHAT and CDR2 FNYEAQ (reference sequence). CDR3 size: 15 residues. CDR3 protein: CASSLVAGSTDTQYF. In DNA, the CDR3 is TGTGCTAGCAGCTTAGTGGCGGGGAGCACAGATACGCAGTATTTT.

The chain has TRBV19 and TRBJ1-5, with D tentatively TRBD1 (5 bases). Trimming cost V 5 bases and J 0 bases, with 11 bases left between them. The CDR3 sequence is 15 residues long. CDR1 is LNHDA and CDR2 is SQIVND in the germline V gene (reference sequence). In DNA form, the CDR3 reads TGTGCCAGTAGTGATGGGGGGGGTAGCAATCAGCCCCAGCATTTT. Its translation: CASSDGGGSNQPQHF.

Here the CDR3 DNA reads TGTGCCAGCAGCTTGGACAGCGGGGCTTATTACAATGAGCAGTTCTTC. It yields the protein CASSLDSGAYYNEQFF. V and J are TRBV5-6 and TRBJ2-1; 7 bases are shared with TRBD2. With 0 bases clipped from V and 4 bases from J, the junction kept 7 bases outside the gene matches. The CDR3 consists of 16 residues. Germline V CDR1 and CDR2: SGHDT, YYEEEE. The entire variable domain, with the rest obtained from reference TRBV5-6 and TRBJ2-1, is as follows: DAGVTQSPTHLIKTRGQQVTLRCSPKSGHDTVSWYQQALGQGPQFIFQYYEEEERQRGNFPDRFSGHQFPNYSSELNVNALLLGDSALYLCASSLDSGAYYNEQFFGPGTRLTVL.

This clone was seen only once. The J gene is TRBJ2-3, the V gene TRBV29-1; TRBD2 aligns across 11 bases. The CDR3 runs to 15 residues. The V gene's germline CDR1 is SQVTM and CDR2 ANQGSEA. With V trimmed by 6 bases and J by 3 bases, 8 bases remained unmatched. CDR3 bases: TGCAGCGTCTTAGCTAGCGGGGGGTATACAGATACGCAGTATTTT. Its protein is CSVLASGGYTDTQYF.

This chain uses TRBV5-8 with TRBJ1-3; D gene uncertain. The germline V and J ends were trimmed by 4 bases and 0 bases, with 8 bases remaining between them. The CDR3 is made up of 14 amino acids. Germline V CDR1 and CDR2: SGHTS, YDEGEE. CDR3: CASSPGFSGNTIYF. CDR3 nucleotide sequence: TGTGCCAGCAGCCCTGGATTCTCTGGAAACACCATATATTTT. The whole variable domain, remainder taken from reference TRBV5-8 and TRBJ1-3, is EAGVTQSPTHLIKTRGQQATLRCSPISGHTSVYWYQQALGLGLQFLLWYDEGEERNRGNFPPRFSGRQFPNYSSELNVNALELEDSALYLCASSPGFSGNTIYFGEGSWLTVV.

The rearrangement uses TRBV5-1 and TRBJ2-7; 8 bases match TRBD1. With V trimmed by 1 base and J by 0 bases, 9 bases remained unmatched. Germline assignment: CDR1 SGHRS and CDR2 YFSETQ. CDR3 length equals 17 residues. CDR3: CASSLTPTGASSYEQYF. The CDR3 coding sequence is TGCGCCAGCAGCTTGACCCCGACAGGGGCCAGCTCCTACGAGCAGTACTTC.

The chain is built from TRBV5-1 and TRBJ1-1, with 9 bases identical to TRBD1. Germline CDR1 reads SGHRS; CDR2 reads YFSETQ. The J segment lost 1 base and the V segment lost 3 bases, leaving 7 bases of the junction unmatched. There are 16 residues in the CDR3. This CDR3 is CASSSRDRDRNTEAFF. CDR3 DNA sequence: TGCGCCAGCAGCTCACGGGACAGGGATAGGAACACTGAAGCTTTCTTT.

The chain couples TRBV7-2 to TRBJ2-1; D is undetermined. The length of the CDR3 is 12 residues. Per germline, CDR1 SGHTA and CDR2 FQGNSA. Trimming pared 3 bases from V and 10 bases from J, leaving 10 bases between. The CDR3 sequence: CASSFSPPEQFF. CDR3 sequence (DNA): TGTGCCAGCAGCTTCTCCCCCCCGGAGCAGTTCTTC.

The CDR3 region has the DNA TGTGCCAGCAGCTTAAGTACTAGCGGGGGGAGGGGAGATACGCAGTATTTT. Its translation is CASSLSTSGGRGDTQYF. V and J are TRBV7-8 and TRBJ2-3, with 12 bases aligning to TRBD2. V dropped 2 bases and J dropped 5; count of bases not matched to a gene: 8. Germline-derived CDR1 and CDR2 are SGHVS and FQNEAQ. The CDR3 is 17 residues long. The variable domain in full, completed from reference TRBV7-8 and TRBJ2-3, reads GAGVSQSPRYKVAKRGQDVALRCDPISGHVSLFWYQQALGQGPEFLTYFQNEAQLDKSGLPSDRFFAERPEGSVSTLKIQRTQQEDSAVYLCASSLSTSGGRGDTQYFGPGTRLTVL.

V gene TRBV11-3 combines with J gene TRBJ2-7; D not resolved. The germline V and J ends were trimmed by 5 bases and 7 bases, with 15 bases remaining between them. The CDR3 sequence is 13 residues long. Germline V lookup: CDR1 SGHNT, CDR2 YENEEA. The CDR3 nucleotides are TGTGCCAGCAGCCGTACTGGGGAAGGTGAGCAGTACTTC. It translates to CASSRTGEGEQYF. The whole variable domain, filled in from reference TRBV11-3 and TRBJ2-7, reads EAGVVQSPRYKIIEKKQPVAFWCNPISGHNTLYWYLQNLGQGPELLIRYENEEAVDDSQLPKDRFSAERLKGVDSTLKIQPAELGDSAVYLCASSRTGEGEQYFGPGTRLTVT.